Reported below is one T cell receptor beta chain. This sample is part of a study of control samples from healthy donors and cancer patients. Germline V CDR1 and CDR2: WNHNN, SYGVQD (reference sequence). The CDR3 totals 15 residues. The junction had 8 bases not matched to a gene; V was cut back by 6 bases and J by 6 bases. Method: immunoSEQ multiplex PCR; TCRdb's copy keeps in-frame clones and lacks some. The repertoire holds 30,000 to 40,000 clones, with over 85% as singletons. Sequencing was performed on PBMCs. This clonotype originated in a man aged 40-55 years with colorectal cancer. The V gene is TRBV10-1, the J gene TRBJ2-1; 10 bases line up with TRBD2. CDR3 protein: CASSDYSGGPNEQFF. The CDR3 DNA reads as TGCGCCAGCAGCGACTATAGCGGGGGGCCCAATGAGCAGTTCTTC.